These T cell receptor beta chains were read from a single sample in a study of T cell changes during pregnancy in multiple sclerosis. Method: immunoSEQ multiplex PCR; TCRdb's copy keeps in-frame clones and lacks some. The table records 50,000 or so clones, about 92% of them present only once. The starting material was CD4+ T cells from peripheral blood mononuclear cells, obtained in the third trimester of pregnancy. The receptor set was obtained from a female donor with multiple sclerosis, enrolled in a pregnancy study. CDR3s include the opening cysteine and the closing phenylalanine or tryptophan. The D gene is left open where the match is weak.

TRBV11-2,TRBJ2-7,TRBD1,16,CASSLYGTASSYEQYF
TRBV9,TRBJ1-1,NA,14,CASSVAPRNTEAFF
TRBV20-1,TRBJ1-1,NA,11,CSALRGGVAFF
TRBV6-5,TRBJ1-2,TRBD1,14,CASSRDRVNYGYTF
TRBV7-3,TRBJ2-3,NA,14,CASRDSLSTDTQYF
TRBV5-6,TRBJ1-2,TRBD1,13,CASSRWTGSGYTF
TRBV9,TRBJ1-1,NA,11,CASSEDREAFF
TRBV5-1,TRBJ2-7,NA,13,CASSWDTTYEQYF
TRBV20-1,TRBJ2-7,NA,11,CSARGAREQYF
TRBV2,TRBJ2-7,TRBD2,18,CASSEAGTSGGKRYEQYF
TRBV10-3,TRBJ1-5,TRBD1,14,CAISADRDGRPQHF
TRBV2,TRBJ2-2,NA,16,CASIKSVGGNTGELFF
TRBV4-2,TRBJ1-3,TRBD1,16,CASSQFKGAPGNTIYF
TRBV18,TRBJ1-4,NA,17,CASSPGVLTATNEKLFF
TRBV5-4,TRBJ2-7,TRBD2,13,CASSPRGAGSQYF
TRBV10-3,TRBJ2-7,TRBD1,16,CAISESGKQGASEQYF
TRBV5-1,TRBJ2-1,TRBD2,15,CASTTSGAPVNEQFF
TRBV5-4,TRBJ2-1,TRBD2,16,CASSWQTSGGGNEQFF
TRBV6-6,TRBJ1-2,NA,16,CASSPTRIQRIYGYTF
TRBV19,TRBJ1-1,TRBD1,16,CASSSRQGSVNTEAFF
TRBV7-2,TRBJ1-2,NA,13,CASSLAEGYGYTF
TRBV10-3,TRBJ1-2,NA,11,CAAGANYGYTF
TRBV29-1,TRBJ2-7,NA,12,CSVASGPYEQYF
TRBV19,TRBJ1-4,NA,17,CASSKGGTQGRNEKLFF
TRBV30,TRBJ2-3,TRBD2,17,CAWSRTGGPFGTDTQYF
TRBV19,TRBJ2-7,NA,13,CASRFQGTSEQYF
TRBV19,TRBJ1-6,NA,16,CASSTDRDSYNSPLHF
TRBV18,TRBJ2-3,NA,12,CASSPRTDTQYF
TRBV29-1,TRBJ2-7,TRBD2,14,CSVGGGEISYEQYF
TRBV7-2,TRBJ1-2,NA,13,CASSLTAEGGYTF
TRBV6-5,TRBJ1-2,NA,15,CASSYNDGSHYGYTF
TRBV5-8,TRBJ2-1,TRBD2,17,CASSSTLTSGGHNEQFF
TRBV7-3,TRBJ2-3,TRBD2,17,CASSFLAGGPGTDTQYF
TRBV30,TRBJ1-6,TRBD1,14,CAGARGQPNSPLHF